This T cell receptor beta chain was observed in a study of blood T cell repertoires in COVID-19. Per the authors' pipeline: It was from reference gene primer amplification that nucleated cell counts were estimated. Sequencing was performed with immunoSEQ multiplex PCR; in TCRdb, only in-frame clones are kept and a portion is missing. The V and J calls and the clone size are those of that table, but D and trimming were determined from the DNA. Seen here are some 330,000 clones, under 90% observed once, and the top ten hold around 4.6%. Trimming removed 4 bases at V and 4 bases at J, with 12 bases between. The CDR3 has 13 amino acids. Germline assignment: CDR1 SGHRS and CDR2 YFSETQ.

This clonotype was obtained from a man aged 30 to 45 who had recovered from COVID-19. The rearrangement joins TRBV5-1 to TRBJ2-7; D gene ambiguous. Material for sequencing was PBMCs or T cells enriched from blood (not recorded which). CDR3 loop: CASSISPQYEQYF. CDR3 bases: TGCGCCAGCAGCATAAGCCCGCAATACGAGCAGTACTTC.